A single sample gave rise to the 27 T cell receptor beta chains below, sequenced in a study of shared clonotypes between healthy human individuals. TCRdb's table, derived via immunoSEQ multiplex PCR, lists solely in-frame clones and lacks some. This sample has some 500,000 clones, with 75% to 80% found just once. The sample consisted of PBMCs. Receptors originate from a woman between 40 and 55 years old in good health. Some clones in this sample may be carry-over from other donors' samples.

In the case of this clone: In the same sample, other DNA sequences code for this CDR3. V and J are TRBV6-1 and TRBJ1-5; D not resolved. The germline gives CDR1 MNHNS, CDR2 SASEGT. V gave up 6 bases and J gave up 4 bases, with 7 bases separating them. The CDR3 consists of 12 residues. The CDR3 spells CASSDPNQPQHF. CDR3 nucleotides: TGTGCCAGCAGCGACCCTAATCAGCCCCAGCATTTT.

This clone occurred once. The chain recombines TRBV7-9 with TRBJ2-1; TRBD2 matches at 7 bases. V lost 6 bases to trimming and J lost 2 bases; unmatched junction nucleotides: 7. This CDR3 spans 15 amino acids. CDR1 is SEHNR, CDR2 FQNEAQ, per germline (reference sequence). As DNA, the CDR3 is TGTGCCAGCAGTACTGGACTAGGGGCCTACAATGAGCAGTTCTTC. Its translation is CASSTGLGAYNEQFF.

This chain links TRBV10-1 with TRBJ2-2; TRBD2 agrees at 9 bases. This CDR3 comprises 14 residues. Looked up from germline, CDR1 is WNHNN and CDR2 is SYGVQD (reference sequence). Trimming removed 5 bases from V and 7 bases from J; junction bases left unmatched: 5. This chain's CDR3 is CASSSSGIVGELFF. The CDR3 coding sequence is TGCGCCAGCAGTTCTAGCGGGATTGTCGGGGAGCTGTTTTTT.

This clone was found a few times. The rearrangement links TRBV7-2 to TRBJ2-5; maybe TRBD2 (6 bases). This CDR3 has 15 amino acids. Germline V lookup: CDR1 SGHTA, CDR2 FQGNSA. Trimming removed 2 bases at V and 1 base at J, with 11 bases between. CDR3 sequence reads: CASSLRRDFQETQYF. The CDR3 DNA follows: TGTGCCAGCAGCTTACGCCGGGACTTCCAAGAGACCCAGTACTTC. The full variable domain, rest sourced from reference TRBV7-2 and TRBJ2-5, is GAGVSQSPSNKVTEKGKDVELRCDPISGHTALYWYRQSLGQGLEFLIYFQGNSAPDKSGLPSDRFSAERTGGSVSTLTIQRTQQEDSAVYLCASSLRRDFQETQYFGPGTRLLVL.

This rearrangement joins TRBV6-5 to TRBJ1-4, with TRBD1 matching 7 bases. The ends lost 0 bases at V and 7 bases at J; junction bases unmatched: 5. The CDR3 loop spans 15 amino acids. Germline V lookup: CDR1 MNHEY, CDR2 SVGAGI. Here the CDR3 DNA reads TGTGCCAGCAGTTACTCGGGACAGTTGGGTGAAAAACTGTTTTTT. It yields the protein CASSYSGQLGEKLFF.

Many counts were recorded for this clone. The chain couples TRBV27 to TRBJ1-6; D call uncertain. The CDR3 contains 14 residues. Per germline, CDR1 MNHEY and CDR2 SMNVEV (reference sequence). V was pared by 5 bases and J by 0 bases, with 5 bases between. Written as DNA, the CDR3 is TGTGCCAGCAGTGCCGGCTCCTATAATTCACCCCTCCACTTT. This translates into CASSAGSYNSPLHF.

With respect to this clone: The likely explanation is a read error, given a far larger clone one base away. V usage is TRBV30 and J usage is TRBJ1-6, with 7 bases that match TRBD1. CDR3 length: 14 amino acids. The germline V gene encodes CDR1 GTSNPN and CDR2 SVGIG (reference sequence). Here the CDR3 DNA reads TGTGCCTGGAGTACCGGGACAGTTAATTCACCCCTCTACTTT. As protein: CAWSTGTVNSPLYF.

The chain joins TRBV7-2 to TRBJ2-3; 11 nucleotides line up with TRBD2. J lost 0 bases, V lost 8 bases, and 4 bases had no gene match. The CDR3 runs to 15 residues. Germline loops: CDR1 SGHTA, CDR2 FQGNSA. CDR3 nucleotide sequence: TGTGCCAGCTTTAGGACTAGCGGGAGCACAGATACGCAGTATTTT. Translation gives CASFRTSGSTDTQYF.

CDR3 sequence reads: CASSLGGSSGNTIYF. CDR3 nucleotides: TGTGCCAGCAGCTTAGGGGGGAGCTCTGGAAACACCATATATTTT. The rearrangement joins TRBV7-9 to TRBJ1-3; D perhaps matches TRBD1 (5 bases). The V gene lost 1 base and the J gene lost 0 bases, with 7 bases spanning the gap. The germline V gene has CDR1 SEHNR and CDR2 FQNEAQ (reference sequence). This CDR3 spans 15 amino acids.

The chain links TRBV5-6 to TRBJ1-2; D uncertain. Germline V lookup: CDR1 SGHDT, CDR2 YYEEEE. Trimming cost V 3 bases and J 9 bases, with 12 bases left between them. This CDR3 has 12 residues. The CDR3 sequence is CASSYESGSYTF. The DNA for the CDR3 is TGTGCCAGCAGCTACGAGTCCGGAAGCTACACCTTC.

J is TRBJ2-2 and V is TRBV28; 12 bases fit TRBD2. J gave up 6 bases and V 5 bases, and 7 bases lay outside the gene matches. The CDR3 is 16 residues long. The germline V gene has CDR1 MDHEN and CDR2 SYDVKM. The CDR3 coding sequence is TGTGCCAGCAGTCCCACACTAGCGGGAGGCCCCGGGGAGCTGTTTTTT. Translated: CASSPTLAGGPGELFF.

The J gene is TRBJ2-3, the V gene TRBV5-1; 11 nucleotides line up with TRBD1. With V trimmed by 5 bases and J by 4 bases, 3 bases remained unmatched. This CDR3 is 14 amino acids long. Germline CDR1 is SGHRS and CDR2 is YFSETQ. CDR3: CASSGQGASDTQYF. In nucleotides, the CDR3 is TGCGCCAGCAGTGGACAGGGGGCATCAGATACGCAGTATTTT. Full variable domain (remainder filled in from reference TRBV5-1 and TRBJ2-3): KAGVTQTPRYLIKTRGQQVTLSCSPISGHRSVSWYQQTPGQGLQFLFEYFSETQRNKGNFPGRFSGRQFSNSRSEMNVSTLELGDSALYLCASSGQGASDTQYFGPGTRLTVL.

The chain recombines TRBV7-2 with TRBJ1-1; a weak D match, TRBD1 (6 bases). The CDR3 contains 14 residues. Trimming took off 7 bases at V and 5 bases at J, with 17 bases between the two ends. Germline V gene data show CDR1 as SGHTA and CDR2 as FQGNSA. Here the CDR3 reads CASNAGGRWTEAFF. CDR3 coding DNA: TGTGCCAGCAACGCGGGGGGCCGATGGACTGAAGCTTTCTTT. Full variable domain (rest looked up from reference TRBV7-2 and TRBJ1-1): GAGVSQSPSNKVTEKGKDVELRCDPISGHTALYWYRQSLGQGLEFLIYFQGNSAPDKSGLPSDRFSAERTGGSVSTLTIQRTQQEDSAVYLCASNAGGRWTEAFFGQGTRLTVV.

V gene TRBV28 combines with J gene TRBJ2-7; no firm D call. V shed 6 bases and J shed 4 bases, with 1 base lying between them. This CDR3 is built from 9 residues. Germline V gives CDR1 MDHEN, CDR2 SYDVKM. In DNA, the CDR3 is TGTGCCAGCAGGTACGAGCAGTACTTC. It is translated as CASRYEQYF.

This clone was detected only a few times. The chain links TRBV7-8 to TRBJ2-1, with 8 positions matching TRBD2. Germline assignment: CDR1 SGHVS and CDR2 FQNEAQ. This CDR3 is built from 16 residues. V lost 2 bases and J lost 3; bases outside the gene matches: 6. DNA of the CDR3: TGTGCCAGCAGCTTAAATGGTCTAGCGGGCTACAATGAGCAGTTCTTC. Encoded protein: CASSLNGLAGYNEQFF.

This chain links TRBV7-2 with TRBJ2-5; TRBD2 is a possible D gene (6 bases). V lost 2 bases to trimming and J lost 3 bases, with 10 bases between them. Germline CDR1 is SGHTA and CDR2 is FQGNSA. The CDR3 is 14 residues long. The DNA for the CDR3 is TGTGCCAGCAGCTTATACGGGAGTGAAGAGACCCAGTACTTC. Amino acid sequence: CASSLYGSEETQYF.

A note on this clone: A far bigger clonotype differs at one base, so this is likely a read error. The rearrangement joins TRBV15 to TRBJ2-7; 14 bases are shared with TRBD2. Germline loops: CDR1 LNHNV, CDR2 YYDKDF (reference sequence). Trimming at V came to 3 bases and at J to 9 bases, leaving 10 bases not matched to a gene. The CDR3 is 16 residues long. The CDR3 protein is CATSRDPGLAGAGQYF. For the CDR3, the DNA is TGTGCCACCAGCAGGGACCCGGGACTAGCGGGAGCCGGGCAGTACTTC.

V gene TRBV13 combines with J gene TRBJ2-1, with TRBD2 matching 14 bases. The CDR3 spans 16 residues. Germline trimming cut 2 bases from V and 9 bases from J; bases unmatched to any gene: 6. The germline gives CDR1 PRHDT, CDR2 FYEKMQ (reference sequence). CDR3 sequence: CASSLRLAGGLTEQFF. CDR3 nucleotides: TGTGCCAGCAGCTTAAGACTAGCGGGAGGGCTGACTGAGCAGTTCTTC.

Worth noting for this clone: The sample has other DNA sequences that encode this CDR3 too. The genes are TRBV30 and TRBJ2-6; a weak D match, TRBD1 (6 bases). CDR1 GTSNPN and CDR2 SVGIG come from the germline V gene (reference sequence). The CDR3 spans 15 residues. V gave up 6 bases and J gave up 2 bases, with 14 bases separating them. DNA for the CDR3: TGTGCCTGTCCCCCCAGGGGTACTGGGGCCAACGTCCTGACTTTC. It is translated as CACPPRGTGANVLTF.

The V call is TRBV10-3, the J call TRBJ1-4, with D maybe TRBD1 (5 bases). Germline-derived CDR1 and CDR2 are ENHRY and SYGVKD. Trimming took off 3 bases at V and 11 bases at J, with 13 bases between the two ends. The CDR3 loop spans 13 amino acids. CDR3 bases: TGTGCCATCAGTGATTCGTGGGACGGTAAACTGTTTTTT. This sequence encodes CAISDSWDGKLFF.

As concerns this clone: Since a far larger clone is one base different, this is likely a read error. In the same sample, other DNA sequences code for this CDR3. V is TRBV30 and J is TRBJ1-2; 9 nucleotides match TRBD1. The CDR3 runs 16 residues. Trimming removed 0 bases from V and 7 bases from J; junction bases left unmatched: 12. Germline V gene lookup returns CDR1 GTSNPN and CDR2 SVGIG (reference sequence). The CDR3 nucleotides read TGTGCCTGGAGTGTATTTGAGACAGGGGGTGAAAGTGGCTACACCTTC. This gives the protein CAWSVFETGGESGYTF. The full variable domain, rest sourced from reference TRBV30 and TRBJ1-2, is SQTIHQWPATLVQPVGSPLSLECTVEGTSNPNLYWYRQAAGRGLQLLFYSVGIGQISSEVPQNLSASRPQDRQFILSSKKLLLSDSGFYLCAWSVFETGGESGYTFGSGTRLTVV.

Turning to this clone: One base separates it from a far larger clone, so it is likely a read error. The same CDR3 can be traced to other DNA sequences in this sample. The genes are TRBV5-4 and TRBJ1-5; D remains ambiguous. The length of the CDR3 is 19 residues. Germline V gives CDR1 SGHNT, CDR2 YYREEE (reference sequence). Here the CDR3 reads CDSSCGRIGPLYSNQPQHF. CDR3 DNA sequence: TGTGACAGCAGCTGCGGGCGGATCGGGCCCCTTTATAGCAATCAGCCCCAGCATTTT.

Concerning this clone: This CDR3 is also generated by other DNA sequences in the sample. The chain combines TRBV30 with TRBJ1-5; no reliable D call. Trimming cost V 2 bases and J 4 bases, with 9 bases left between them. CDR1 GTSNPN and CDR2 SVGIG come from the germline V gene (reference sequence). The CDR3 is 13 residues long. CDR3 protein: CAWSRGRNQPQHF. The CDR3 coding sequence is TGTGCCTGGAGTCGGGGTCGGAATCAGCCCCAGCATTTT.

This clone was seen just once. The DNA for the CDR3 is TGCGCCAGCAGCCCGCGCCCCTGGAGCTCCTACAATGAGCAGTTCTTC. It yields the protein CASSPRPWSSYNEQFF. The V call is TRBV4-1, the J call TRBJ2-1; D uncertain. CDR1 and CDR2 (germline): MGHRA, YSYEKL. CDR3 size: 16 residues. The V gene lost 4 bases and the J gene lost 0 bases, with 13 bases spanning the gap.

The V gene is TRBV5-1, the J gene TRBJ2-7, with 10 bases matching TRBD1. The V gene's germline CDR1 is SGHRS and CDR2 YFSETQ. After removal of 4 bases from V and 7 bases from J, the junction contained 5 bases not matched to a gene. This CDR3 spans 13 amino acids. CDR3 coding DNA: TGCGCCAGCAGCCCCAGGGACAGGGGTGAGCAGTACTTC. Protein: CASSPRDRGEQYF.

The V call is TRBV6-1, the J call TRBJ2-7; D may be TRBD2 (6 bases). The CDR3 consists of 15 residues. CDR1 is MNHNS, CDR2 SASEGT, per germline. Trimming cost V 1 base and J 0 bases, with 10 bases left between them. The CDR3 loop reads CASSEGLVPSYEQYF. DNA for the CDR3: TGTGCCAGCAGTGAAGGACTAGTTCCCTCCTACGAGCAGTACTTC.

In this sample, this clone is medium-sized. This CDR3 is also generated by other DNA sequences in the sample. This chain joins TRBV28 and TRBJ1-2; the D is unclear. Per germline, CDR1 MDHEN and CDR2 SYDVKM. Trimming took 5 bases from V and 5 from J, leaving 6 bases between them. This CDR3 is 11 amino acids long. CDR3 nucleotides: TGTGCCAGCAGTACGAGTTATGGCTACACCTTC. Its translation is CASSTSYGYTF.